These T cell receptor beta chains were read from a single sample in a study of T cell changes during pregnancy in multiple sclerosis. The data were produced by immunoSEQ multiplex PCR, yet TCRdb's version contains in-frame clones alone and is incomplete. Of tens of thousands of clones in the sample, about 91% are singletons; the top ten hold less than 5.5%. Material: CD8+ T cells from peripheral blood mononuclear cells, obtained before pregnancy. The receptors shown here come from a female donor with multiple sclerosis, enrolled in a pregnancy study. Both conserved end residues are part of each CDR3. The D gene is left open where the match is weak. Where a row states a size, it is once, few, many or the class of an expanded clone; other rows omit it.

clone size,V gene,J gene,D gene,CDR3 DNA,CDR3 protein
NA,TRBV18,TRBJ1-2,NA,TGTGCCAGCTCCTCCGCGGGAGGGGACTATGGCTACACCTTC,CASSSAGGDYGYTF
NA,TRBV7-9,TRBJ1-2,NA,TGTGCCAGCAGCTCCATCCCAGGAGGCTACACCTTC,CASSSIPGGYTF
NA,TRBV27,TRBJ2-2,TRBD2,TGTGCCAGCAGTATTAGCGGGGGAGCCACCGGGGAGCTGTTTTTT,CASSISGGATGELFF
NA,TRBV10-3,TRBJ2-7,NA,TGTGCCATCAGAGAAGACAGGTCCCCTTTGGAGCAGTACTTC,CAIREDRSPLEQYF
NA,TRBV9,TRBJ2-7,NA,TGTGCCAGCAGCGTAGGGTTAGCTAACTACGAGCAGTACTTC,CASSVGLANYEQYF
NA,TRBV6-6,TRBJ2-4,TRBD1,TGTGCCAGCAGTTACGCAGGGACAGGGAACATTCAGTACTTC,CASSYAGTGNIQYF
NA,TRBV9,TRBJ2-7,NA,TGTGCCAGCAGCCCGGTAGAGCTCTCCTACGAGCAGTACTTC,CASSPVELSYEQYF
NA,TRBV29-1,TRBJ1-2,TRBD1,TGCAGCGTTGCTGACAGGGAGGATGGCTACACCTTC,CSVADREDGYTF
once,TRBV4-2,TRBJ1-3,NA,TGTGCCAAAAAACAGGGACCCTCTGGAAACACCATATATTTT,CAKKQGPSGNTIYF
few,TRBV6-4,TRBJ1-1,NA,TGTGCCAGCAGTGACCTAAATCACAGGGACACTGAAGCTTTCTTT,CASSDLNHRDTEAFF
NA,TRBV6-5,TRBJ2-2,NA,TGTGCCAGCAGTTACCGGGAAACCGGGGAGCTGTTTTTT,CASSYRETGELFF
NA,TRBV14,TRBJ1-2,NA,TGTGCCAGCAGCAACACCGTTAACTATGGCTACACCTTC,CASSNTVNYGYTF
NA,TRBV5-1,TRBJ2-3,NA,TGCGCCAGCAGCTTGCTTGGCCCCCCCGATACGCAGTATTTT,CASSLLGPPDTQYF
few,TRBV6-5,TRBJ2-5,TRBD2,TGTGCCAGCAGCCACCTGCTAGCGGTACAAGAGACCCAGTACTTC,CASSHLLAVQETQYF
NA,TRBV5-8,TRBJ1-6,NA,TGTGCCAGCAGCTTAGGGACTACTGGTTATAATTCACCCCTCCACTTT,CASSLGTTGYNSPLHF
few,TRBV13,TRBJ1-1,NA,TGTGCCAGCAGCTCCGTCCGGGAAGAAGAAGCTTTCTTT,CASSSVREEEAFF
NA,TRBV2,TRBJ1-2,TRBD1,TGTGCCAGCAACCCCGGGACAGGGAGTTATGGCTACACCTTC,CASNPGTGSYGYTF